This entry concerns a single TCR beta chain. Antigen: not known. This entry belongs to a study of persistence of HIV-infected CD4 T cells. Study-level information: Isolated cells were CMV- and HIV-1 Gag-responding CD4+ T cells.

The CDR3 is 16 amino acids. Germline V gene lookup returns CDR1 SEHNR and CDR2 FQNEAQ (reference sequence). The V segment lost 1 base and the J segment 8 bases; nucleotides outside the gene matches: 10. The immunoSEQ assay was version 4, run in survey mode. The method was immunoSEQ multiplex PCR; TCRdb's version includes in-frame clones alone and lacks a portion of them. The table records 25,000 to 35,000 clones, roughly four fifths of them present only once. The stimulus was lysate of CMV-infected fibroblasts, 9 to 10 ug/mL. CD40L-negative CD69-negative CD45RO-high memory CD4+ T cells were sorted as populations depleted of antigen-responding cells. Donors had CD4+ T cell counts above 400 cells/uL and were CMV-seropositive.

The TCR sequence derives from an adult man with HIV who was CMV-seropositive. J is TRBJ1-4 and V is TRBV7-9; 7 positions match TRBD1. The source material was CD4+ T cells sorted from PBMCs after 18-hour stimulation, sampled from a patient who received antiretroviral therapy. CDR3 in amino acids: CASSLVVSTGHEKLFF. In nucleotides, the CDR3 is TGTGCCAGCAGCTTAGTTGTCTCGACAGGGCACGAAAAACTGTTTTTT.